A single sample gave rise to the 16 T cell receptor beta chains below, sequenced in a study of cytomegalovirus exposure and HLA in healthy donors. The primer mix had 60 Vbeta and 13 Jbeta primers. Here immunoSEQ multiplex PCR was the method, and the copy in TCRdb shows in-frame clones only, minus some. The data show around 150,000 clones, about two thirds seen once. The sequenced material came from PBMCs. These receptors originate from a middle-aged man in good health and CMV-seronegative.

DNA for the CDR3: TGTGCCAGCAGCGTAACAGGGTTTGGCAATCAGCCCCAGCATTTT. Protein: CASSVTGFGNQPQHF. This rearrangement joins TRBV6-5 to TRBJ1-5; D might be TRBD1 (6 bases). Germline V gene data show CDR1 as MNHEY and CDR2 as SVGAGI. V was trimmed by 6 bases and J by 2 bases, leaving 14 bases between them. This CDR3 spans 15 amino acids.

V usage is TRBV6-5 and J usage is TRBJ2-7; 12 bases match TRBD1. Germline CDR1 MNHEY, CDR2 SVGAGI. The CDR3 length is 14 residues. With V trimmed by 5 bases and J by 5 bases, 4 bases remained unmatched. The DNA of the CDR3 is TGTGCCAGCAGTAGGGGACAGGGGGCCCACGAGCAGTACTTC. Residues: CASSRGQGAHEQYF.

This clone has only a few counts. This chain links TRBV28 with TRBJ2-3; D possibly corresponds to TRBD2 (5 bases). V gave up 2 bases and J gave up 2 bases, with 8 bases separating them. The CDR3 length is 14 residues. Looked up from germline, CDR1 is MDHEN and CDR2 is SYDVKM. The CDR3: CASSLSGTTDTQYF. The CDR3 bases are TGTGCCAGCAGTTTAAGCGGCACCACAGATACGCAGTATTTT.

The J gene is TRBJ1-3, the V gene TRBV4-1; D unclear. CDR1 and CDR2 from the germline V gene are MGHRA and YSYEKL. Trimming removed 0 bases from V and 9 bases from J, with 15 bases in between. The CDR3 covers 15 residues. The CDR3 DNA sequence: TGCGCCAGCAGCCAAGATGGGGTGGGAGTTGGCACCATATATTTT. As protein: CASSQDGVGVGTIYF.

This chain connects TRBV29-1 to TRBJ2-5; tentatively, D is TRBD2 (10 bases). The V gene's germline CDR1 is SQVTM and CDR2 ANQGSEA. The CDR3 runs to 22 residues. V lost 7 bases to trimming and J lost 6 bases, with 45 bases between them. CDR3 coding DNA: TGCAGCGCCGCGGGACAGGGCGGTTCGGGGACTAGCGACCGGGCTTTTCGACAGACCCAGTACTTC. This translates into CSAAGQGGSGTSDRAFRQTQYF.

The rearrangement links TRBV15 to TRBJ2-3; 9 bases map to TRBD1. Germline CDR1 is LNHNV and CDR2 is YYDKDF (reference sequence). With V trimmed by 4 bases and J by 4 bases, 3 bases remained unmatched. This CDR3 is 14 amino acids long. This CDR3 is CATSIRQGADTQYF. CDR3 nucleotide sequence: TGTGCCACCAGCATCAGACAGGGGGCAGATACGCAGTATTTT.

The J gene is TRBJ2-5, the V gene TRBV4-1, with TRBD1 as a possible D gene (6 bases). CDR1 is MGHRA, CDR2 YSYEKL, per germline. V lost 3 bases to trimming and J lost 2 bases, with 19 bases between them. This CDR3 has 17 residues. CDR3 sequence: CASSQQPREGGQETQYF. The CDR3 DNA reads TGCGCCAGCAGCCAGCAGCCAAGGGAAGGGGGACAAGAGACCCAGTACTTC.

The chain has TRBV2 and TRBJ2-7; 8 bases map to TRBD1. After removal of 6 bases from V and 4 bases from J, the junction contained 17 bases not matched to a gene. The length of the CDR3 is 17 residues. In germline, CDR1 is SNHLY, CDR2 FYNNEI. The CDR3 here is CASSLPGQDSPKYEQYF. The CDR3 bases are TGTGCCAGCAGCCTCCCGGGACAGGATTCCCCTAAGTACGAGCAGTACTTC.

This clone has only one observation. The chain employs TRBV9 and TRBJ2-1; the D is unclear. With 0 bases removed from V and 3 bases from J, the gap between germline ends came to 10 bases. This CDR3 is 15 amino acids long. Germline-derived CDR1 and CDR2 are SGDLS and YYNGEE. The CDR3, as DNA: TGTGCCAGCAGCGTAGTTTTTGGAGACTACAATGAGCAGTTCTTC. Translating it yields CASSVVFGDYNEQFF.

This sequence joins TRBV27 and TRBJ1-2; D is perhaps TRBD1 (6 bases). The CDR3 is 14 residues long. The germline gives CDR1 MNHEY, CDR2 SMNVEV (reference sequence). Deletions cut 3 bases from V and 4 bases from J, with 12 bases between. The CDR3 DNA reads TGTGCCAGCAGTTTCGCTGGGGGCGGCTATGGCTACACCTTC. Protein sequence: CASSFAGGGYGYTF.

J is TRBJ2-7 and V is TRBV4-1; the match to TRBD1 covers 7 bases. With 4 bases clipped from V and 3 bases from J, the junction kept 6 bases outside the gene matches. The CDR3 contains 14 residues. The germline gives CDR1 MGHRA, CDR2 YSYEKL. The CDR3 DNA is TGCGCCAGCAGCCTACGGGACAGCTACTACGAGCAGTACTTC. Its protein product is CASSLRDSYYEQYF.

This sequence joins TRBV30 and TRBJ1-5; D remains unclear. Germline V gene data show CDR1 as GTSNPN and CDR2 as SVGIG (reference sequence). This CDR3 spans 14 amino acids. Trimming removed 1 base at V and 3 bases at J, with 10 bases between. The CDR3 reads CAWSDVAFNQPQHF. The CDR3 DNA reads TGTGCCTGGAGTGATGTAGCCTTCAATCAGCCCCAGCATTTT. Together with reference TRBV30 and TRBJ1-5, the CDR3 gives the full variable domain: SQTIHQWPATLVQPVGSPLSLECTVEGTSNPNLYWYRQAAGRGLQLLFYSVGIGQISSEVPQNLSASRPQDRQFILSSKKLLLSDSGFYLCAWSDVAFNQPQHFGDGTRLSIL.

This clone was picked up one time. The V and J genes are TRBV11-2 and TRBJ2-4, with D unclear. The CDR3 is 15 residues long. Germline V gene data show CDR1 as SGHAT and CDR2 as FQNNGV. Trimming removed 3 bases at V and 0 bases at J, with 9 bases between. The CDR3 nucleotides read TGTGCCAGCAGCTTCTCCGGGTTAGCCAAAAACATTCAGTACTTC. It yields the protein CASSFSGLAKNIQYF.

The rearrangement joins TRBV5-1 to TRBJ1-2, with 7 bases lining up with TRBD1. The CDR3 is 14 amino acids. V lost 0 bases to trimming and J lost 5 bases; unmatched junction nucleotides: 4. The germline CDR1 and CDR2 sequences are SGHRS and YFSETQ. The CDR3 nucleotides read TGCGCCAGCAGCTTGGAAGGGGGCAGTTATGGCTACACCTTC. Its protein is CASSLEGGSYGYTF.

J is TRBJ2-2 and V is TRBV5-1; D is ambiguous. V lost 3 bases and J lost 4, with 19 bases in between. The CDR3 has 17 amino acids. Germline CDR1 is SGHRS and CDR2 is YFSETQ. The CDR3 DNA is TGCGCCAGCAGCTGGCCCATTGAACCACTAATCACCGGGGAGCTGTTTTTT. It codes for CASSWPIEPLITGELFF.

The rearrangement uses TRBV2 and TRBJ1-4; D perhaps matches TRBD1 (5 bases). Germline CDR1 reads SNHLY; CDR2 reads FYNNEI. Trimming left V 8 bases short and J 5 bases short, with 15 bases between. The CDR3 extends over 14 amino acids. CDR3 bases: TGTGCCAGCCTAGAGGGCGGGGGAAATGAAAAACTGTTTTTT. This codes for CASLEGGGNEKLFF.